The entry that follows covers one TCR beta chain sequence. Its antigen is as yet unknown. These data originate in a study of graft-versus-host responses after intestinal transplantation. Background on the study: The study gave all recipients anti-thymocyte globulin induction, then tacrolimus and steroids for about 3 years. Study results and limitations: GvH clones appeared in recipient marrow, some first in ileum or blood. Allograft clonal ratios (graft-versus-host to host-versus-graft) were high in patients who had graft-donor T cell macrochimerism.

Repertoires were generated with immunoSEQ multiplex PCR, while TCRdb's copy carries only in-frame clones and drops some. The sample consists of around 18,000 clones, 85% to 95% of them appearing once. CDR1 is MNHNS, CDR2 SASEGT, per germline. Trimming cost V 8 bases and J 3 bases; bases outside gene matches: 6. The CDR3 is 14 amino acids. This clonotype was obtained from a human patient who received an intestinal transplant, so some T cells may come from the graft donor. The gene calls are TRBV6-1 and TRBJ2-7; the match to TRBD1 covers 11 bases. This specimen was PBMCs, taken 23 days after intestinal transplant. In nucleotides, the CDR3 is TGTGCCAGCGGCCGGACAGGGGGCGACTACGAGCAGTACTTC. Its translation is CASGRTGGDYEQYF.